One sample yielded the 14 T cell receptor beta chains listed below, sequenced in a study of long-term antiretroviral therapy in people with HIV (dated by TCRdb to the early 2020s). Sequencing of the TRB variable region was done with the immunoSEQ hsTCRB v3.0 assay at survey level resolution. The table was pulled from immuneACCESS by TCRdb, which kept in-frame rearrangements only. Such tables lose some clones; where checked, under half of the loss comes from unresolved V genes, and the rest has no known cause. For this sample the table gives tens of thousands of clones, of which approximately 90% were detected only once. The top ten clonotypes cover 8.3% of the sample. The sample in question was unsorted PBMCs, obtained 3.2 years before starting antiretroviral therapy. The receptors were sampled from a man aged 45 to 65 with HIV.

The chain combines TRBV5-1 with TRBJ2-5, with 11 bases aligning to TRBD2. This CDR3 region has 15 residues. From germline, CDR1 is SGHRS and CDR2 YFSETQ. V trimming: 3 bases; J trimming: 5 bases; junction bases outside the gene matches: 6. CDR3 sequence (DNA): TGCGCCAGCAGCTCGCTAGCGGGAGGTGGGGAGACCCAGTACTTC. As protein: CASSSLAGGGETQYF.

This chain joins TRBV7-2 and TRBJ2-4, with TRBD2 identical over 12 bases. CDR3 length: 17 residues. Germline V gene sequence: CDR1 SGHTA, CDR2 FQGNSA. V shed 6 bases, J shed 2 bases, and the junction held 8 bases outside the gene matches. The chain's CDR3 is CASSSQLAGGTKNIQYF. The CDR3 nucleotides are TGTGCCAGCAGTTCCCAACTAGCGGGAGGTACCAAAAACATTCAGTACTTC.

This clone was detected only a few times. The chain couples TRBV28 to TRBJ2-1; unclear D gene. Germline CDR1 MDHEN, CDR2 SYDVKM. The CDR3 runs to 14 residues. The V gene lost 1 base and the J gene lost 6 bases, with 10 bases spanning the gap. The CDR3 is CASSLSMAGNEQFF. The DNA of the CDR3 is TGTGCCAGCAGTTTATCGATGGCAGGCAATGAGCAGTTCTTC.

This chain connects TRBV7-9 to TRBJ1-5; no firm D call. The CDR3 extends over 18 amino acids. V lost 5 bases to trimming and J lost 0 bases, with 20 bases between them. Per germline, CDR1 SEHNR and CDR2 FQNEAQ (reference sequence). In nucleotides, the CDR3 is TGTGCCAGCAGCCCGGGTTGGGCAGATCAGTATAGCAATCAGCCCCAGCATTTT. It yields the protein CASSPGWADQYSNQPQHF.

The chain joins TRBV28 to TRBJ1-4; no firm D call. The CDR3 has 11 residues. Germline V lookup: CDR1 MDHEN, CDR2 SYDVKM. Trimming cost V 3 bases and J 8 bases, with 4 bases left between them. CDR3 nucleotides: TGTGCCAGCAGTTTGGGGGAAAAACTGTTTTTT. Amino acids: CASSLGEKLFF.

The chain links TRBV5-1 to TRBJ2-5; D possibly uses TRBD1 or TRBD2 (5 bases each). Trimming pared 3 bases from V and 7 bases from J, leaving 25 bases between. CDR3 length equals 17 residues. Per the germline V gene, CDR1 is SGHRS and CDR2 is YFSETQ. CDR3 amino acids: CASSSQGRGPSYTTQYF. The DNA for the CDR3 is TGCGCCAGCAGCTCGCAGGGACGCGGACCGAGTTATACGACCCAGTACTTC.

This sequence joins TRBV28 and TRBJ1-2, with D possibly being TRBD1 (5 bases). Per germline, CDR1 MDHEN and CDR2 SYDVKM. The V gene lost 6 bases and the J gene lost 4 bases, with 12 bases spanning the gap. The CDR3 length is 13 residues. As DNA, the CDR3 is TGTGCCAGCAGACCGGGACGCTTCTATGGCTACACCTTC. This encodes CASRPGRFYGYTF.

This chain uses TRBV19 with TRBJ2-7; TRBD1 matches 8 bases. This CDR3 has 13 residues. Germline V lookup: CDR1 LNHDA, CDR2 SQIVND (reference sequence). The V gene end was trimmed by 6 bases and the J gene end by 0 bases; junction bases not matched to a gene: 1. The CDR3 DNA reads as TGTGCCAGTAGAGACAGGGGCTCCTACGAGCAGTACTTC. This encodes CASRDRGSYEQYF.

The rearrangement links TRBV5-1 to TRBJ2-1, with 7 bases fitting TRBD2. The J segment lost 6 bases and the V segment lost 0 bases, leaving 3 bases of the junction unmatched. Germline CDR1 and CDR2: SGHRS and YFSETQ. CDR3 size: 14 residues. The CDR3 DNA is TGCGCCAGCAGCTTGGTGGGAGGGTCCAATGAGCAGTTCTTC. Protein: CASSLVGGSNEQFF.

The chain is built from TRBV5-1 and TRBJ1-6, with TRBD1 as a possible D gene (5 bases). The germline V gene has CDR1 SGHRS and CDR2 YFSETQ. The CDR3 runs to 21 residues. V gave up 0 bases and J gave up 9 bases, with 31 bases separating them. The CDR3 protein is CASSLVSWASVSAGGVSPLHF. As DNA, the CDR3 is TGCGCCAGCAGCTTGGTTTCCTGGGCCAGTGTAAGCGCCGGAGGGGTTTCACCCCTCCACTTT.

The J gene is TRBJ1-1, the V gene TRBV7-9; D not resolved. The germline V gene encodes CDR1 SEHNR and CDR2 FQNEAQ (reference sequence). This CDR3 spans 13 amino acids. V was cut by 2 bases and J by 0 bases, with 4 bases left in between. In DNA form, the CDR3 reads TGTGCCAGCAGCTTACAAATGAACACTGAAGCTTTCTTT. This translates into CASSLQMNTEAFF.

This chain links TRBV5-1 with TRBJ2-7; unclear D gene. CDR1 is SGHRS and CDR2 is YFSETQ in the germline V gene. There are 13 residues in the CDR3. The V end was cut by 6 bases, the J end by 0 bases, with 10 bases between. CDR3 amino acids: CASIATNSYEQYF. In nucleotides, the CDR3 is TGCGCCAGCATAGCTACCAACTCCTACGAGCAGTACTTC.

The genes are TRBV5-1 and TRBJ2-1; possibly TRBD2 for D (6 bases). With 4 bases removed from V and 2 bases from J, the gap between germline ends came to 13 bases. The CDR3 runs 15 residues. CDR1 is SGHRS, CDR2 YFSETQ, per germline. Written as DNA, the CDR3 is TGCGCCAGCAGCCTGACTAGTTCCCCCTACAATGAGCAGTTCTTC. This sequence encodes CASSLTSSPYNEQFF.

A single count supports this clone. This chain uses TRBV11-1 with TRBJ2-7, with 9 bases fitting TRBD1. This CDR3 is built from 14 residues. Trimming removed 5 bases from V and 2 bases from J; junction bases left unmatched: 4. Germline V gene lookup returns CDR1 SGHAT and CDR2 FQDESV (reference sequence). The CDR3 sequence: CASSLRQGAYEQYF. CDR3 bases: TGTGCCAGCAGCCTGAGACAGGGGGCCTACGAGCAGTACTTC.